The clone carrying this T cell receptor beta chain was counted at least ten times. RNA transcripts were the template for amplifying TCR beta CDR3 regions. The HTBI primer set drove a first-round RT-PCR of the TCR CDR3. Using its own MiXCR run on the multiplex PCR reads, TCRdb lists one record per CDR3 protein. Here the sample spans 350,000 or so distinct CDR3 sequences, about 18% being singletons. This entry belongs to a study of T cells in Graves' hyperthyroidism and ophthalmopathy. Trimming at V came to 9 bases and at J to 0 bases, leaving 5 bases not matched to a gene. There are 13 residues in the CDR3.

This sequence was found in a woman aged 25-40 years with Graves' hyperthyroidism that later progressed to Graves' ophthalmopathy. Sequencing was performed on blood. This chain connects TRBV12-3 or TRBV12-4 to TRBJ2-7; 7 positions match TRBD2. In DNA form, the CDR3 reads TGTGCCAGTTCGGGGGACTACTCCTACGAGCAGTACTTC. Translation gives CASSGDYSYEQYF.